These 9 T cell receptor beta chains were all obtained from the same sample, sequenced in a study of blood T cell repertoires in COVID-19. The repertoire was sequenced with immunoSEQ multiplex PCR; TCRdb's copy has only in-frame clones and lacks some. This table holds 350,000 or so clones, roughly nine tenths found once. The material sequenced was peripheral blood. The receptors here all came from a woman in her sixties with COVID-19, enrolled during active disease.

The genes are TRBV10-1 and TRBJ2-1, with 13 positions matching TRBD2. The V gene's germline CDR1 is WNHNN and CDR2 SYGVQD (reference sequence). V was pared by 0 bases and J by 1 base, with 6 bases of the junction left unmatched. The CDR3 spans 19 residues. CDR3 nucleotides: TGCGCCAGCAGTGAGTCACTAGCGGGGGGGCGGGTGTCCTACAATGAGCAGTTCTTC. The encoded protein is CASSESLAGGRVSYNEQFF.

This clone occurred once. This chain uses TRBV5-1 with TRBJ1-2, with D tentatively TRBD1 (5 bases). Trimming took 0 bases from V and 3 from J, leaving 12 bases between them. The germline V gene has CDR1 SGHRS and CDR2 YFSETQ. The CDR3 covers 15 residues. The CDR3: CASSLEAGSHYGYTF. As DNA, the CDR3 is TGCGCCAGCAGCTTGGAGGCAGGGTCCCACTATGGCTACACCTTC.

This clone was counted once. The CDR3 nucleotides read TGTGCCTGGAGTGGGCGGGTACTTTCACCCCTCCACTTT. Residues: CAWSGRVLSPLHF. The chain couples TRBV30 to TRBJ1-6; D remains ambiguous. Germline CDR1 is GTSNPN and CDR2 is SVGIG (reference sequence). The CDR3 extends over 13 amino acids. V lost 1 base and J 9 bases, leaving 10 bases between the germline ends. Using reference TRBV30 and TRBJ1-6 for the parts outside the CDR3, the full variable domain is SQTIHQWPATLVQPVGSPLSLECTVEGTSNPNLYWYRQAAGRGLQLLFYSVGIGQISSEVPQNLSASRPQDRQFILSSKKLLLSDSGFYLCAWSGRVLSPLHFGNGTRLTVT.

The chain has TRBV6-5 and TRBJ1-4; 10 nucleotides align to TRBD1. V was pared by 2 bases and J by 10 bases, with 7 bases of the junction left unmatched. There are 15 residues in the CDR3. Germline CDR1 and CDR2: MNHEY and SVGAGI. CDR3 nucleotides: TGTGCCAGCAGTTACCGCCGGGACAGGGGAGGAAAACTGTTTTTT. Its translation is CASSYRRDRGGKLFF.

This clone was seen only once. The chain recombines TRBV4-1 with TRBJ1-4; D possibly corresponds to TRBD1 (5 bases). The CDR3 sequence is 17 residues long. The V gene lost 4 bases and the J gene lost 6 bases, with 21 bases spanning the gap. CDR1 and CDR2 (germline): MGHRA, YSYEKL. CDR3 nucleotide sequence: TGCGCCAGCAGCCCCTTACGTGGCAGGGAGGGAGATGAAAAACTGTTTTTT. It codes for CASSPLRGREGDEKLFF.

The table lists this clone with a few counts. The chain carries TRBV19 and TRBJ1-5; 7 nucleotides align to TRBD1. Germline CDR1 is LNHDA and CDR2 is SQIVND (reference sequence). The CDR3 is made up of 14 amino acids. Losses at the gene ends were 5 bases for V and 5 bases for J; bases not matched to a gene: 6. CDR3 amino acids: CASSSGQAYQPQHF. Here the CDR3 DNA reads TGTGCCAGTAGTTCCGGACAGGCGTATCAGCCCCAGCATTTT.

CDR3 sequence: CASRTRDSAYEQYF. The CDR3 DNA follows: TGTGCCAGCAGAACCCGGGACAGTGCCTACGAGCAGTACTTC. The chain employs TRBV6-5 and TRBJ2-7; 7 bases match TRBD1. The germline gives CDR1 MNHEY, CDR2 SVGAGI. This CDR3 has 14 residues. The V and J ends lost 6 bases and 2 bases, in that order; junction bases with no gene match: 7.

The gene calls are TRBV29-1 and TRBJ2-2; no clear D. Germline loops: CDR1 SQVTM, CDR2 ANQGSEA. With 1 base removed from V and 6 bases from J, the gap between germline ends came to 9 bases. The CDR3 runs 13 residues. The CDR3 nucleotides are TGCAGCGTTGAAGTCGGCGGCGCCGGGGAGCTGTTTTTT. It codes for CSVEVGGAGELFF.

This chain joins TRBV30 and TRBJ1-1; 9 bases match TRBD1. The CDR3 has 14 residues. CDR1 and CDR2 from the germline V gene are GTSNPN and SVGIG (reference sequence). Trimming at V came to 5 bases and at J to 6 bases, leaving 10 bases not matched to a gene. The CDR3 nucleotides read TGTGCCTGGGATCCGGGACAGGGAATAGCTGAAGCTTTCTTT. Amino acids: CAWDPGQGIAEAFF.